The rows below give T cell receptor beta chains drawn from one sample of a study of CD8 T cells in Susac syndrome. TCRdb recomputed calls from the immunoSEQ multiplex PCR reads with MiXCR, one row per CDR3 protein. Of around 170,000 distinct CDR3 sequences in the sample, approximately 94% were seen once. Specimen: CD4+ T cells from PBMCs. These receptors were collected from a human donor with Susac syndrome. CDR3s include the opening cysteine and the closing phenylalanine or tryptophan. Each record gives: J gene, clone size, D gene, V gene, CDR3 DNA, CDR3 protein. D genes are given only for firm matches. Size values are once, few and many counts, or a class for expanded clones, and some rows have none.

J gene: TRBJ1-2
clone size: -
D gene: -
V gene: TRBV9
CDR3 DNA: TGTGCCAGCAGCGCCCAGCCAGTAGCTAACTATGGCTACACCTTC
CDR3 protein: CASSAQPVANYGYTF

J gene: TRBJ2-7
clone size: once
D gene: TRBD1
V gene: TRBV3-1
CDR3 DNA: TGTGCCAGCAGCCAAGTACAGGGGGCTGGGGAGCAGTACTTC
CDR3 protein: CASSQVQGAGEQYF

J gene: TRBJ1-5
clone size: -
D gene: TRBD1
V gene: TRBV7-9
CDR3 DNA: TGTGCCAGCAGCCATGACAGGGTGGATCAGCCCCAGCATTTT
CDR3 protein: CASSHDRVDQPQHF

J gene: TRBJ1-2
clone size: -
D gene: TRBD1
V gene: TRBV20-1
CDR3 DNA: TGCAGTGCGCGAATATCCGGGACAGGGGGTGGTGGCTACACCTTC
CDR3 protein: CSARISGTGGGGYTF

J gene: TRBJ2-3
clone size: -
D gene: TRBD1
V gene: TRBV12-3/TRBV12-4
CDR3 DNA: TGTGCCAGCAGCCCGACGACAGGGTACTACACAGATACGCAGTATTTT
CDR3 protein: CASSPTTGYYTDTQYF

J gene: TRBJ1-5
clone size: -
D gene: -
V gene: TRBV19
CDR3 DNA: TGTGCCAGTAGTATACAGGATAATCAGCCCCAGCATTTT
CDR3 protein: CASSIQDNQPQHF

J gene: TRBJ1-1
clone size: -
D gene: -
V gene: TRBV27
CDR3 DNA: TGTGCCAGCAGTTTACTGGGGACGAGGGCTTTCTTT
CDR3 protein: CASSLLGTRAFF

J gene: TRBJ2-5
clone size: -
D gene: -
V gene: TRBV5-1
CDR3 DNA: TGCGCCAGCAGCTTGGCCGGAGGCAGCCAAGAGACCCAGTACTTC
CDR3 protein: CASSLAGGSQETQYF

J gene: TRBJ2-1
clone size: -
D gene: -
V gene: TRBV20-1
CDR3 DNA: TGCAGTGCCACATCCGGCCCAGCTACCTACAATGAGCAGTTCTTC
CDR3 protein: CSATSGPATYNEQFF

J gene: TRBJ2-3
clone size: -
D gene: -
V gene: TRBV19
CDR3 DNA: TGTGCCAGTCACAGTAGAAGGGACACAGATACGCAGTATTTT
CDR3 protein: CASHSRRDTDTQYF

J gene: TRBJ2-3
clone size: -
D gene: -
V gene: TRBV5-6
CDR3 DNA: TGTGCCAGCAGCTTGGGGACCAAGGGGACAGATACGCAGTATTTT
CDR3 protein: CASSLGTKGTDTQYF

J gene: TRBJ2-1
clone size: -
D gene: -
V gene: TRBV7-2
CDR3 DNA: TGTGCCAGCAGTATACTCCCGGGACAATATTACAATGAGCAGTTCTTC
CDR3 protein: CASSILPGQYYNEQFF

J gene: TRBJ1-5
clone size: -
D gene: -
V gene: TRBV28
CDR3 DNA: TGTGCCTCCAGGGGAGGGGGAATCTTCTCCAATCAGCCCCAGCATTTT
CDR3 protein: CASRGGGIFSNQPQHF

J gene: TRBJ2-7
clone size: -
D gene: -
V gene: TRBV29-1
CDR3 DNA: TGCAGCGTTTCTGGTCAGGGGGGCCTTTCCCAGTACTTC
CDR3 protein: CSVSGQGGLSQYF

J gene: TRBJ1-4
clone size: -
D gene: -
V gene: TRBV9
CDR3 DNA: TGTGCCAGCAGCGTATCCCCTGATGAAAAACTGTTTTTT
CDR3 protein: CASSVSPDEKLFF

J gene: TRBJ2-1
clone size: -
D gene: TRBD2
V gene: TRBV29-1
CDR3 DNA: TGCAGCGCGGGACTAGCGGGGGGAGGCGAGCAGTTCTTC
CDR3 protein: CSAGLAGGGEQFF

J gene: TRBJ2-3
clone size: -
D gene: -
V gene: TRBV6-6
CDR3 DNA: TGTGCCAGCAGCCCGAGCGGGCCAACGCAGTATTTT
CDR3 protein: CASSPSGPTQYF

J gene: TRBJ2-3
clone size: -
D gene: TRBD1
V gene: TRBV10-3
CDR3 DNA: TGTGCCATCAGGGGACAGTGGCCAGATACGCAGTATTTT
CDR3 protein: CAIRGQWPDTQYF

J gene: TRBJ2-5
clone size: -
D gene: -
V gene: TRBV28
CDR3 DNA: TGTGCCAGCAACGAGCAGGGGTCTAGTAAAGAGACCCAGTACTTC
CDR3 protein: CASNEQGSSKETQYF

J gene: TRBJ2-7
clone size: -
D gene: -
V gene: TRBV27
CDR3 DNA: TGTGCCAGCAGTTCCAGGGGGGGCGTTTCCTACGAGCAGTACTTC
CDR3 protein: CASSSRGGVSYEQYF

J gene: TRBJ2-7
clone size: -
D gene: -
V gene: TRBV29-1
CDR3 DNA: TGCAGCGTCATTCCTGACAGGCGATCCTACGAGCAGTACTTC
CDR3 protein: CSVIPDRRSYEQYF

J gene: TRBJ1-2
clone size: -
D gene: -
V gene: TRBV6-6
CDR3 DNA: TGTGCCAGCACCCCCGGGGAGTCTGGCTACACCTTC
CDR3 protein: CASTPGESGYTF

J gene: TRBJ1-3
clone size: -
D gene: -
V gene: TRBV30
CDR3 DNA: TGTGCCTGGAGTGTAGGGTCAGGGGCTTTACCTGGAAACACCATATATTTT
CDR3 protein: CAWSVGSGALPGNTIYF

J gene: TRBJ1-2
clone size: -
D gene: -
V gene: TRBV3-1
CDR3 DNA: TGTGCCAGCAGCCGTCGGGACTCTGATGGCTACACCTTC
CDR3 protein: CASSRRDSDGYTF

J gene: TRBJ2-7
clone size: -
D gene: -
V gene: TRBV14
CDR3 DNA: TGTGCCAGCAGCCAAGCATCCCCCAGGGACTACGAGCAGTACTTC
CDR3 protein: CASSQASPRDYEQYF

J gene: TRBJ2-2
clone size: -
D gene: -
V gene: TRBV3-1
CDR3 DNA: TGTGCCAGCAGCCAACGTAGCGTCACCGGGGAGCTGTTTTTT
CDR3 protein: CASSQRSVTGELFF

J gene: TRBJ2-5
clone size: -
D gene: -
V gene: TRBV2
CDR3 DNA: TGTGCCAGCAGTGACAGGGAGCAAGAGACCCAGTACTTC
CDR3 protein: CASSDREQETQYF

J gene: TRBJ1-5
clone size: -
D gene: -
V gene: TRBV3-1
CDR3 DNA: TGTGCCAGCAGCCAAACGGGGAGGAGCAATCAGCCCCAGCATTTT
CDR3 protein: CASSQTGRSNQPQHF

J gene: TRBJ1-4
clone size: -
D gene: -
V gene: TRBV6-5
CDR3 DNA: TGTGCCAGCAGTTACCAACGATCTACAACTAATGAAAAACTGTTTTTT
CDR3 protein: CASSYQRSTTNEKLFF

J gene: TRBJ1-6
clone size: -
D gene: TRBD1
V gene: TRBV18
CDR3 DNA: TGTGCCAGCTCACCACGGGACAGCTTACTTAATTCACCCCTCCACTTT
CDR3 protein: CASSPRDSLLNSPLHF

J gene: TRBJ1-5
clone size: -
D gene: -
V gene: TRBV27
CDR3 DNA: TGTGCCAGCGGGACACTCAATCAGCCCCAGCATTTT
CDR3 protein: CASGTLNQPQHF

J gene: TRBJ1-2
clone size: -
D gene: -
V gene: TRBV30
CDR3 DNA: TGTGCCTGGAGGGAGAATAGTGTGGAAGGCTACACCTTC
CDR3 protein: CAWRENSVEGYTF

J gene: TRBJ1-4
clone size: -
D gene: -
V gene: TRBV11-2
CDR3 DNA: TGTGCCAGCAGCCCAGCGGGGAAGACAACTAATGAAAAACTGTTTTTT
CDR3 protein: CASSPAGKTTNEKLFF

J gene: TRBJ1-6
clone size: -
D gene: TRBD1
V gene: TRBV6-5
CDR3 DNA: TGTGCCAGCAGTTATGGGAGGGGGCCTTCCATAGATTCACCCCTCCACTTT
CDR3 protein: CASSYGRGPSIDSPLHF